The entry that follows covers one T cell receptor (beta chain) sequence. Its antigen remains unknown. The data originate from a study of cytomegalovirus exposure and HLA in healthy donors. Study-wide points: The authors considered a cluster of highly shared sequence variants likely to be a sequencing artifact. The authors enumerated 180 or so TCR beta chains as linked to cytomegalovirus. Excluded: some indistinguishable V segments such as TRBV6-2 and TRBV6-3.

60 Vbeta and 13 Jbeta primers were used in PCR. As processed by the authors: Roughly 80 million unique TCR beta chains, 9 million to 12 million shared, were counted in a later analysis. Here immunoSEQ multiplex PCR was the method, and the copy in TCRdb shows in-frame clones only, minus some. The V and J calls and the clone size are those of that table, but D and trimming were determined from the DNA. The sample has roughly 120,000 clones, roughly 78% seen once; the top ten hold more than 2.5%. The CDR3 covers 17 residues. Trimming cost V 5 bases and J 0 bases, with 17 bases left between them. Germline loops: CDR1 SGHVS, CDR2 FNYEAQ.

Sequenced sample: PBMCs. The sequence derives from a male donor in good health and CMV-seronegative. The chain couples TRBV7-6 to TRBJ1-5; D is unresolved. The CDR3: CASSPNRGRYSNQPQHF. CDR3 DNA: TGTGCCAGCAGCCCCAATCGCGGGCGGTATAGCAATCAGCCCCAGCATTTT.